Each of the 20 T cell receptor beta chains below was sequenced from the same sample in a study of radiotherapy plus CTLA-4 blockade in lung cancer. Data came from immunoSEQ multiplex PCR; TCRdb stores just in-frame clones and leaves some out. The repertoire consists of 80,000 or so clones, with more than 60% occurring once and the leading ten covering 3.5% to 4.5%. The specimen comprised peripheral blood, sampled from a patient treated with radiotherapy plus ipilimumab. All receptors come from a human donor with non-small cell lung cancer who had a partial response to radiotherapy plus ipilimumab. Some clones in this sample may be carry-over from other donors' samples.

This clone was seen more than once but under ten times. CDR3 bases: TGCGCCAGCAGCCAGTACAAGGGGGCTACTAATGAAAAACTGTTTTTT. It codes for CASSQYKGATNEKLFF. The gene calls are TRBV4-1 and TRBJ1-4; the match to TRBD1 covers 7 bases. J lost 2 bases, V lost 3 bases, and 6 bases had no gene match. The CDR3 consists of 16 residues. Germline CDR1 reads MGHRA; CDR2 reads YSYEKL.

The chain employs TRBV11-2 and TRBJ2-7, with 10 bases fitting TRBD2. The V gene's germline CDR1 is SGHAT and CDR2 FQNNGV. The CDR3 is made up of 14 amino acids. V trimming: 3 bases; J trimming: 5 bases; junction bases outside the gene matches: 4. CDR3 bases: TGTGCCAGCAGCTTGACTAGCGGGTTCGACGAGCAGTACTTC. Its protein is CASSLTSGFDEQYF.

The chain uses TRBV2 and TRBJ2-1; D ambiguous. V lost 11 bases to trimming and J lost 4 bases, with 18 bases between them. This CDR3 comprises 14 residues. Germline V gene sequence: CDR1 SNHLY, CDR2 FYNNEI. CDR3: CASEETRGYNEQFF. CDR3 bases: TGTGCCTCCGAGGAAACTCGTGGGTACAATGAGCAGTTCTTC.

Only one count was recorded for this clone. V usage is TRBV4-2 and J usage is TRBJ2-1; tentatively, D is TRBD2 (6 bases). In germline, CDR1 is LGHNA, CDR2 YNFKEQ. The CDR3 sequence is 17 residues long. V lost 4 bases, J lost 6 bases, and 22 bases lay in between. CDR3 residues: CASSPTFGSGRANEQFF. CDR3 nucleotide sequence: TGTGCCAGCAGCCCCACCTTTGGGAGCGGGCGGGCCAATGAGCAGTTCTTC.

The count of this clone is one. V usage is TRBV6-1 and J usage is TRBJ2-1; tentatively, D is TRBD2 (6 bases). The CDR3 extends over 13 amino acids. Trimming took off 10 bases at V and 5 bases at J, with 15 bases between the two ends. Germline V gives CDR1 MNHNS, CDR2 SASEGT. CDR3 in DNA: TGTGCCACCAACTACCGCGGGAACAATGAGCAGTTCTTC. This encodes CATNYRGNNEQFF.

CDR3 in DNA: TGTGCCAGCAGCCCGGTTAAGAGCAATGAGCAGTTCTTC. Translated, it gives CASSPVKSNEQFF. The rearrangement links TRBV5-4 to TRBJ2-1; D is unclear. Per the germline V gene, CDR1 is SGHNT and CDR2 is YYREEE (reference sequence). Deletions cut 4 bases from V and 6 bases from J, with 11 bases between. The CDR3 covers 13 residues. The whole variable domain, filled in from reference TRBV5-4 and TRBJ2-1, reads ETGVTQSPTHLIKTRGQQVTLRCSSQSGHNTVSWYQQALGQGPQFIFQYYREEENGRGNFPPRFSGLQFPNYSSELNVNALELDDSALYLCASSPVKSNEQFFGPGTRLTVL.

This chain connects TRBV27 to TRBJ2-1, with 7 bases that match TRBD2. Germline CDR1 and CDR2: MNHEY and SMNVEV (reference sequence). V shed 2 bases and J 3 bases; nucleotides not matched to a gene: 1. This CDR3 has 14 residues. The chain's CDR3 is CASSLGGGYNEQFF. CDR3 coding DNA: TGTGCCAGCAGTTTAGGGGGGGGCTACAATGAGCAGTTCTTC.

This sequence joins TRBV2 and TRBJ1-4; D unresolved. V was shortened by 2 bases and J by 3 bases, with 10 bases between the two germline ends. The CDR3 totals 15 residues. CDR1 is SNHLY and CDR2 is FYNNEI in the germline V gene. DNA of the CDR3: TGTGCCAGCAGTGAAACGGGGTCGCCTAATGAAAAACTGTTTTTT. Translating gives CASSETGSPNEKLFF. Using reference TRBV2 and TRBJ1-4 for the parts outside the CDR3, the full variable domain is EPEVTQTPSHQVTQMGQEVILRCVPISNHLYFYWYRQILGQKVEFLVSFYNNEISEKSEIFDDQFSVERPDGSNFTLKIRSTKLEDSAMYFCASSETGSPNEKLFFGSGTQLSVL.

In its sample, this clone was seen once. The chain combines TRBV11-2 with TRBJ2-7, with TRBD2 matching over 8 bases. J lost 0 bases, V lost 0 bases, and 7 bases had no gene match. The CDR3 is made up of 17 amino acids. Germline loops: CDR1 SGHAT, CDR2 FQNNGV. This CDR3 is CASSLDWGLGYSYEQYF. As DNA, the CDR3 is TGTGCCAGCAGCTTAGATTGGGGACTAGGCTACTCCTACGAGCAGTACTTC.

This clone has only a few counts. This chain joins TRBV10-2 and TRBJ2-2, with 9 bases that match TRBD2. This CDR3 region has 15 residues. Germline V gene lookup returns CDR1 WSHSY and CDR2 SAAADI. Trimming cost V 1 base and J 6 bases; bases outside gene matches: 3. The chain's CDR3 is CASSELAGESGELFF. The CDR3 DNA reads as TGCGCCAGCAGTGAGTTAGCGGGGGAGTCCGGGGAGCTGTTTTTT.

This clone was observed a few times. The gene calls are TRBV13 and TRBJ2-5; 7 bases are a match to TRBD2. V lost 5 bases, J lost 5 bases, and 5 bases stayed unmatched. Per germline, CDR1 PRHDT and CDR2 FYEKMQ (reference sequence). The CDR3 length is 13 residues. The CDR3: CASSAREVETQYF. CDR3 nucleotide sequence: TGTGCCAGCAGCGCCCGGGAGGTGGAGACCCAGTACTTC.

The gene calls are TRBV10-1 and TRBJ2-3; 9 positions match TRBD1. Losses at the gene ends were 3 bases for V and 6 bases for J; bases not matched to a gene: 4. Germline CDR1 WNHNN, CDR2 SYGVQD (reference sequence). The CDR3 is 14 amino acids. The CDR3 spells CASSDRTGADTQYF. In DNA form, the CDR3 reads TGCGCCAGCAGTGACCGGACAGGGGCTGATACGCAGTATTTT.

This clone was observed a single time. This chain links TRBV9 with TRBJ2-2; D is unclear. The CDR3 is made up of 14 amino acids. Germline-derived CDR1 and CDR2 are SGDLS and YYNGEE. Between the trimmed V and J ends, which lost 0 bases and 1 base, there was a span of 4 bases. CDR3 nucleotides: TGTGCCAGCAGCGTAGGAGGGAACACCGGGGAGCTGTTTTTT. Protein: CASSVGGNTGELFF.

This clone came up a few times. The CDR3 reads CASSAQDFGDRSPLHF. The CDR3 DNA is TGTGCCAGTAGTGCCCAGGATTTCGGGGATCGGTCACCCCTCCACTTT. The chain has TRBV19 and TRBJ1-6; D ambiguous. Per the germline V gene, CDR1 is LNHDA and CDR2 is SQIVND (reference sequence). V lost 5 bases to trimming and J lost 10 bases, with 21 bases between them. The CDR3 covers 16 residues.

Worth noting for this clone: Other DNA variants within this sample encode the same CDR3. The chain combines TRBV9 with TRBJ1-1; D is unclear. CDR3 size: 13 residues. CDR1 is SGDLS, CDR2 YYNGEE, per germline. V lost 1 base to trimming and J lost 4 bases, with 8 bases between them. CDR3 in DNA: TGTGCCAGCAGCGTAAGCGGTGTCACTGAAGCTTTCTTT. Its translation: CASSVSGVTEAFF.

The chain carries TRBV2 and TRBJ2-3, with TRBD2 identical over 15 bases. V shed 8 bases and J 5 bases; nucleotides not matched to a gene: 5. This CDR3 region has 15 residues. Germline V CDR1 and CDR2: SNHLY, FYNNEI. CDR3 loop: CASGGTSGRRDTQYF. The DNA for the CDR3 is TGTGCCAGCGGCGGGACTAGCGGGAGGCGAGATACGCAGTATTTT.

This chain links TRBV6-5 with TRBJ1-5; D gene unclear. This CDR3 is 14 amino acids long. V was trimmed by 5 bases and J by 0 bases, leaving 8 bases between them. Germline V lookup: CDR1 MNHEY, CDR2 SVGAGI. CDR3 residues: CASSESYSNQPQHF. The CDR3 region has the DNA TGTGCCAGCAGTGAAAGCTATAGCAATCAGCCCCAGCATTTT.

This chain joins TRBV4-1 and TRBJ1-4, with TRBD1 matching over 8 bases. V was pared by 4 bases and J by 7 bases, with 8 bases of the junction left unmatched. CDR3 size: 15 residues. CDR1 MGHRA and CDR2 YSYEKL come from the germline V gene. The CDR3 loop is CASSRPGQGGEKLFF. In nucleotides, the CDR3 is TGCGCCAGCAGCCGCCCAGGACAGGGAGGTGAAAAACTGTTTTTT.

The chain links TRBV4-2 to TRBJ2-1; 10 nucleotides agree with TRBD2. The CDR3 consists of 17 residues. V gave up 0 bases and J gave up 2 bases; unmatched junction bases: 4. Germline-derived CDR1 and CDR2 are LGHNA and YNFKEQ. The DNA of the CDR3 is TGTGCCAGCAGCCAAGAATCTAGCGGGGGACCCTACAATGAGCAGTTCTTC. Protein product: CASSQESSGGPYNEQFF.

The chain links TRBV11-2 to TRBJ2-5; the match to TRBD2 covers 13 bases. In germline, CDR1 is SGHAT, CDR2 FQNNGV. Trimming removed 5 bases from V and 1 base from J; junction bases left unmatched: 4. The CDR3 sequence is 16 residues long. CDR3 in DNA: TGTGCCAGCAGCCCCCGGACTAGCGGGGGCCAAGAGACCCAGTACTTC. It is translated as CASSPRTSGGQETQYF.